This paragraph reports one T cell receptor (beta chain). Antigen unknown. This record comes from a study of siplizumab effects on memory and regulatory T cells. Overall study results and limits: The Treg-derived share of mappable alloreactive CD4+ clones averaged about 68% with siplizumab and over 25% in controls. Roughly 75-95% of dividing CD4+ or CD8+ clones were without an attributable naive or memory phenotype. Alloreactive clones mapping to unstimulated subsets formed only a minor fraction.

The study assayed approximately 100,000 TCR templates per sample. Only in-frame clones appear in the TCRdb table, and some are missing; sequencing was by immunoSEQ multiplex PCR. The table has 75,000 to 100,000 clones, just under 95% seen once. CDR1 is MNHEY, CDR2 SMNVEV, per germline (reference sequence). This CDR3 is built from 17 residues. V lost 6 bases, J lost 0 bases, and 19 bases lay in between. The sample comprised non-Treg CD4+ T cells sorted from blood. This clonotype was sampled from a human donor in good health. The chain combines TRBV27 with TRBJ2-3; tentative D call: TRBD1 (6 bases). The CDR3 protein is CASRRLNFQGSTDTQYF. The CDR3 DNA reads TGTGCCAGCAGGCGCCTGAATTTTCAGGGGAGCACAGATACGCAGTATTTT.